Listed here is a single T cell receptor beta chain. The sample is drawn from a study of T-cell reconstitution after alpha-beta-depleted transplantation in children. For TCRbeta, the library was prepared with unique molecular identifiers. MiXCR, applied by TCRdb to the PCR reads, yields one record per CDR3 protein. The sample comprises 230,000 or so distinct CDR3 sequences, around 11% of which are singletons, and 2% to 3% rests with the top ten. Unmatched junction bases numbered 5, after V lost 4 bases and J lost 3 bases. This CDR3 has 14 amino acids. Germline lookup yields CDR1 SGHRS and CDR2 YFSETQ. V and J are TRBV5-1 and TRBJ2-5, with TRBD1 identical over 8 bases. The input for sequencing was PBMCs from the stem cell graft donor, taken from the stem cell graft. The sequence came from a human donor who donated a stem cell graft to a child with acute lymphoblastic leukemia. The CDR3 bases are TGCGCCAGCAGCCGACAGGGGCAAAAAGAGACCCAGTACTTC. Translated: CASSRQGQKETQYF. The variable domain in full, with the rest retrieved from reference TRBV5-1 and TRBJ2-5, is KAGVTQTPRYLIKTRGQQVTLSCSPISGHRSVSWYQQTPGQGLQFLFEYFSETQRNKGNFPGRFSGRQFSNSRSEMNVSTLELGDSALYLCASSRQGQKETQYFGPGTRLLVL.